This T cell receptor beta chain appears in the sequencing data of a study of blood T cell repertoires in COVID-19. Original processing notes: Amplifying reference gene primers gave estimates of nucleated cell counts. TCRdb's table, derived via immunoSEQ multiplex PCR, lists solely in-frame clones and lacks some. The DNA was the basis for D and trimming; V, J and clone size are from that table. The table lists about 170,000 clones, 84% of them singletons. This clone has a single count. The sequenced sample consisted of peripheral blood. The source is a human donor with acute or convalescent COVID-19. The donor label of this sample is uncertain.

DNA of the CDR3: TGTGCCAGTAGTCCCCGGACAGACAACACCGGGGAGCTGTTTTTT. As protein: CASSPRTDNTGELFF. J is TRBJ2-2 and V is TRBV19; perhaps TRBD1 as D (6 bases). The CDR3 length is 15 residues. CDR1 and CDR2 (germline): LNHDA, SQIVND (reference sequence). Trimming removed 5 bases from V and 2 bases from J, with 12 bases in between.